Presented here are 7 T cell receptor beta chains from one specimen sequenced in a study of cytomegalovirus exposure and HLA in healthy donors. A multiplex PCR was run with 60 Vbeta primers and 13 Jbeta primers. Sequenced by immunoSEQ multiplex PCR; TCRdb stores in-frame clones only, minus some. The sample includes tens of thousands of clones, 70% to 85% seen only once; the top ten take around 2.3%. The specimen sequenced was PBMCs. The receptors come from a man younger than 30 in good health and CMV-seronegative.

The J gene is TRBJ1-2, the V gene TRBV6-6, with D hard to call. From germline, CDR1 is MNHNY and CDR2 SVGAGI (reference sequence). The CDR3 consists of 12 residues. V was trimmed by 8 bases and J by 3 bases, leaving 10 bases between them. The chain's CDR3 is CASQVIDYGYTF. Here the CDR3 DNA reads TGTGCCAGCCAGGTTATAGACTATGGCTACACCTTC.

The CDR3, as DNA: TGTGCCAGCAGCTTATTAGGGGGCAAAAACATTCAGTACTTC. It specifies CASSLLGGKNIQYF. The V call is TRBV7-3, the J call TRBJ2-4; D might be TRBD1 (6 bases). Looked up from germline, CDR1 is SGHTA and CDR2 is FQGTGA. This CDR3 is 14 amino acids long. V lost 2 bases to trimming and J lost 3 bases, with 8 bases between them.

The V call is TRBV14, the J call TRBJ1-2; 7 nucleotides match TRBD1. Looked up from germline, CDR1 is SGHDN and CDR2 is FVKESK. J lost 6 bases, V lost 0 bases, and 10 bases had no gene match. The CDR3 is 16 amino acids. The CDR3 bases are TGTGCCAGCAGCCAAGATAGGAGAGGGGGCAGAGATGGCTACACCTTC. Amino acids: CASSQDRRGGRDGYTF.

The rearrangement joins TRBV5-1 to TRBJ1-1; D may be TRBD1 (6 bases). The germline gives CDR1 SGHRS, CDR2 YFSETQ. V was clipped by 4 bases and J by 6 bases, with 16 bases between them. The CDR3 is 14 residues long. The DNA of the CDR3 is TGCGCCAGCAGCATGACAGGCCAGGCTCCTGAAGCTTTCTTT. Protein product: CASSMTGQAPEAFF.

The gene calls are TRBV4-2 and TRBJ2-5, with TRBD2 identical over 9 bases. The CDR3 extends over 17 amino acids. Germline CDR1 and CDR2: LGHNA and YNFKEQ. V dropped 1 base and J dropped 0; count of bases not matched to a gene: 6. The CDR3 bases are TGTGCCAGCAGCCAAGGGGCTAGCGGGACCCACCAAGAGACCCAGTACTTC. Its protein is CASSQGASGTHQETQYF.

This clone was detected a few times. The genes are TRBV6-1 and TRBJ2-2; D possibly corresponds to TRBD2 (5 bases). The CDR3 runs to 15 residues. V was cut by 3 bases and J by 2 bases, with 10 bases left in between. In germline, CDR1 is MNHNS, CDR2 SASEGT. The CDR3, as DNA: TGTGCCAGCAGTGATTCGGCGGGCAACACCGGGGAGCTGTTTTTT. Translated, it gives CASSDSAGNTGELFF.

The chain recombines TRBV14 with TRBJ2-1; 8 bases fit TRBD2. This CDR3 contains 14 residues. V trimming: 7 bases; J trimming: 10 bases; junction bases outside the gene matches: 12. Germline V gene data show CDR1 as SGHDN and CDR2 as FVKESK. DNA for the CDR3: TGTGCCAGCACCTTATTTCGAGCGGGAGAGGAGCAGTTCTTC. Amino acid sequence: CASTLFRAGEEQFF. Full variable domain (missing parts from reference TRBV14 and TRBJ2-1): EAGVTQFPSHSVIEKGQTVTLRCDPISGHDNLYWYRRVMGKEIKFLLHFVKESKQDESGMPNNRFLAERTGGTYSTLKVQPAELEDSGVYFCASTLFRAGEEQFFGPGTRLTVL.